A selection of T cell receptor beta chains follows, all from one sample in a study of blood T cell repertoires in COVID-19. Here immunoSEQ multiplex PCR was the method, and the copy in TCRdb shows in-frame clones only, minus some. The sample holds tens of thousands of clones, roughly 83% seen once. The source material was peripheral blood. These receptors all come from a man aged 30 to 45 with COVID-19, enrolled during active disease. The CDR3 runs from the conserved cysteine through the conserved F or W. The D gene is left open where the match is weak. Size is omitted from some rows. Given values are once, few, many or a class for expanded clones.

>.|TRBV30|TRBJ1-5|.
CAWSRQPNQPQHF
TGTGCCTGGAGTAGACAGCCCAATCAGCCCCAGCATTTT
>.|TRBV5-1|TRBJ2-1|.
CASGGASNEQFF
TGCGCCTCGGGCGGGGCGAGCAATGAGCAGTTCTTC
>.|TRBV5-5|TRBJ1-4|.
CASSLEWGADEKLFF
TGTGCCAGCAGCTTGGAGTGGGGCGCCGATGAAAAACTGTTTTTT
>.|TRBV24-1|TRBJ2-2|TRBD1
CATRDRRAGELFF
TGTGCCACCCGGGACAGGAGAGCCGGGGAGCTGTTTTTT
>.|TRBV6-2/TRBV6-3|TRBJ2-3|.
CASSYNIGEGTDTQYF
TGTGCCAGCAGTTACAACATAGGAGAAGGCACAGATACGCAGTATTTT
>.|TRBV5-4|TRBJ1-2|.
CASSLRRERGGYTF
TGTGCCAGCAGCTTGCGCCGGGAGCGGGGTGGCTACACCTTC
>few|TRBV27|TRBJ1-2|TRBD1
CASSIGGANGYTF
TGTGCCAGCTCCATAGGGGGCGCCAATGGCTACACCTTC
>.|TRBV2|TRBJ2-7|.
CASTRQNLYEQYF
TGTGCCAGCACCCGACAGAACCTATACGAGCAGTACTTC
>once|TRBV3-1/TRBV3-2|TRBJ1-4|TRBD1
CASSPRTGMSEKLFF
TGTGCCAGCAGCCCCCGGACAGGGATGAGTGAAAAACTGTTTTTT
>.|TRBV9|TRBJ2-1|.
CASSVRTTDEQFF
TGTGCCAGCAGCGTTCGGACTACCGATGAGCAGTTCTTC
>.|TRBV27|TRBJ2-3|TRBD1
CASSKQGIVDTQYF
TGTGCCAGCAGCAAACAGGGGATTGTAGATACGCAGTATTTT
>few|TRBV29-1|TRBJ2-7|TRBD2
CSVAGGVLYEQYF
TGCAGCGTTGCGGGGGGGGTACTCTACGAGCAGTACTTC
>.|TRBV5-6|TRBJ1-2|.
CASSLGQRGYTF
TGTGCCAGCAGCTTGGGGCAGCGTGGCTACACCTTC
>.|TRBV28|TRBJ2-7|.
CASMAVGGLDF
TGTGCCAGCATGGCTGTGGGGGGTTTAGACTTC
>.|TRBV28|TRBJ2-5|TRBD1
CASRPNRGRETQYF
TGTGCCAGCAGACCGAACAGGGGGCGAGAGACCCAGTACTTC
>.|TRBV28|TRBJ2-2|TRBD2
CASSSTSGRAPNTGELFF
TGTGCCAGCAGCTCAACTAGCGGGAGGGCCCCGAACACCGGGGAGCTGTTTTTT
>.|TRBV10-3|TRBJ2-2|.
CAIRTINTGELFF
TGTGCCATCAGAACTATTAACACCGGGGAGCTGTTTTTT
>.|TRBV29-1|TRBJ1-1|TRBD1
CSVLDIQGATEAFF
TGCAGCGTTCTAGATATACAGGGGGCTACTGAAGCTTTCTTT
>.|TRBV4-1|TRBJ2-3|TRBD2
CASSPFSGRRTDTQYF
TGCGCCAGCAGCCCTTTTAGCGGGAGGCGCACAGATACGCAGTATTTT
>.|TRBV7-2|TRBJ2-7|.
CASSFSGYEQYF
TGTGCCAGCAGCTTTTCGGGCTACGAGCAGTACTTC
>.|TRBV28|TRBJ2-4|.
CASSSRLGIGIQYF
TGTGCCAGCAGTTCCAGACTAGGGATCGGCATTCAGTACTTC
>once|TRBV29-1|TRBJ1-2|.
CSARSGNVYGYTF
TGCAGCGCCCGGTCGGGTAACGTGTATGGCTACACCTTC
>.|TRBV27|TRBJ2-3|TRBD1
CASSSGTGAYGRAQYF
TGTGCCAGCAGTTCCGGGACAGGGGCGTACGGTCGAGCGCAGTATTTT
>.|TRBV4-2|TRBJ1-1|.
CASSHEYTEAFF
TGTGCCAGCAGCCACGAGTACACTGAAGCTTTCTTT
>.|TRBV25-1|TRBJ2-1|.
CASTAGASRHEQFF
TGTGCCAGCACCGCAGGGGCTAGTAGGCATGAGCAGTTCTTC
>.|TRBV7-9|TRBJ1-1|TRBD1
CASSWDRRNTEAFF
TGTGCCAGCAGTTGGGACAGGAGGAACACTGAAGCTTTCTTT
>.|TRBV29-1|TRBJ2-5|TRBD1
CSVDRQGRGGTQYF
TGCAGCGTTGACCGACAGGGCCGGGGTGGGACCCAGTACTTC
>.|TRBV28|TRBJ1-5|TRBD1
CASSLYGQANNQPQHF
TGTGCCAGCAGTTTATATGGACAGGCAAACAATCAGCCCCAGCATTTT
>.|TRBV18|TRBJ1-2|.
CASSPQSGGANYGYTF
TGTGCCAGCTCACCTCAGTCGGGAGGGGCGAACTATGGCTACACCTTC
>.|TRBV7-2|TRBJ2-1|TRBD2
CASSPHRLAPNEQFF
TGTGCCAGCAGCCCTCACCGACTAGCGCCAAATGAGCAGTTCTTC
>.|TRBV10-2|TRBJ2-2|.
CASKIPGHLLTGELFF
TGCGCCAGCAAAATACCGGGACATTTATTGACCGGGGAGCTGTTTTTT
>.|TRBV4-3|TRBJ1-2|.
CASSQGIQVGHYGYTF
TGCGCCAGCAGCCAAGGGATACAGGTTGGGCACTATGGCTACACCTTC
>few|TRBV28|TRBJ1-2|TRBD1
CASSALDRGFPSFPGYTF
TGTGCCAGCAGTGCTCTCGACAGGGGGTTCCCTTCTTTCCCTGGCTACACCTTC
>.|TRBV19|TRBJ2-7|TRBD1
CASSPGQVTYEQYF
TGTGCCAGTAGTCCGGGACAGGTTACCTACGAGCAGTACTTC
>once|TRBV19|TRBJ1-5|.
CASSIIVGQPQHF
TGTGCCAGTAGTATTATAGTCGGTCAGCCCCAGCATTTT
>.|TRBV15|TRBJ2-7|.
CATSVHSSYEQYF
TGTGCCACCAGCGTCCACAGCTCCTACGAGCAGTACTTC
>.|TRBV28|TRBJ2-3|TRBD2
CASSLRLAGGTTGDTQYF
TGTGCCAGCAGTTTAAGGCTAGCGGGAGGGACCACGGGAGATACGCAGTATTTT
>.|TRBV3-1/TRBV3-2|TRBJ2-1|TRBD2
CASSPSGTSGRTEQFF
TGTGCCAGCAGCCCCTCCGGGACTAGCGGGAGGACTGAGCAGTTCTTC
>.|TRBV10-3|TRBJ2-5|.
CAISGGVNRQETQYF
TGTGCCATCAGTGGTGGAGTCAATCGACAAGAGACCCAGTACTTC
>.|TRBV30|TRBJ2-1|TRBD1
CACLDRDNEQFF
TGTGCCTGTTTGGACAGGGACAATGAGCAGTTCTTC
>.|TRBV2|TRBJ2-1|TRBD2
CASRRLAGGPSPNEQFF
TGTGCCAGCAGGAGACTAGCGGGAGGTCCCTCTCCAAATGAGCAGTTCTTC
>.|TRBV19|TRBJ2-5|TRBD2
CASNLGLAEETQYF
TGTGCCAGTAACTTGGGACTAGCGGAAGAGACCCAGTACTTC
>.|TRBV6-4|TRBJ2-1|TRBD2
CASSETSGAYNEQFF
TGTGCCAGCAGTGAGACTAGCGGAGCCTACAATGAGCAGTTCTTC
>few|TRBV19|TRBJ1-5|TRBD1
CASTSQGSHQPQHF
TGTGCCAGTACCTCACAGGGGTCCCATCAGCCCCAGCATTTT
>.|TRBV2|TRBJ2-7|TRBD2
CASSRTRVTSGSEQYF
TGTGCCAGCAGCCGTACCAGGGTGACTAGCGGGAGCGAGCAGTACTTC
>.|TRBV29-1|TRBJ2-7|TRBD1
CSVDGRDRGSYEQYF
TGCAGCGTTGACGGCCGGGACAGGGGCTCCTACGAGCAGTACTTC
>.|TRBV5-6|TRBJ2-1|.
CASISTRDYNEQFF
TGTGCCAGCATCTCGACTAGGGACTACAATGAGCAGTTCTTC
>.|TRBV6-6|TRBJ1-4|.
CASSPPSGDDEKLFF
TGTGCCAGCAGTCCCCCGTCCGGTGATGATGAAAAACTGTTTTTT